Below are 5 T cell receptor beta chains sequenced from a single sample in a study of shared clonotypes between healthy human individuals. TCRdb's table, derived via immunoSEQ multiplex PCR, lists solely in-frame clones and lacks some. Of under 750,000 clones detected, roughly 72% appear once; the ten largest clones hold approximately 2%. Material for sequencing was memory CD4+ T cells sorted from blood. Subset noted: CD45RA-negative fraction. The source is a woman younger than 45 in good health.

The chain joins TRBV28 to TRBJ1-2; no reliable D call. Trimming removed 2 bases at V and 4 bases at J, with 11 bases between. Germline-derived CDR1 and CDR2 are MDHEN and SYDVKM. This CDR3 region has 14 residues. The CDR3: CASSLTDPTYGYTF. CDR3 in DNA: TGTGCCAGCAGTTTAACGGATCCTACCTATGGCTACACCTTC.

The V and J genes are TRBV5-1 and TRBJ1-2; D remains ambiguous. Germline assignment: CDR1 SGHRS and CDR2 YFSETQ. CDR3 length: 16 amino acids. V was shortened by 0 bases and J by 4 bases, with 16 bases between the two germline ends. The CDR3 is CASSLAGELGSYGYTF. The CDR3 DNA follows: TGCGCCAGCAGCTTGGCCGGGGAGCTAGGCAGCTATGGCTACACCTTC.

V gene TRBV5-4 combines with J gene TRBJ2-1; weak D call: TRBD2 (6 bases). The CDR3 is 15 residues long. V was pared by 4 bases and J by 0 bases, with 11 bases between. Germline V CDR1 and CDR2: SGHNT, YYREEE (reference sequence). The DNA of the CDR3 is TGTGCCAGCAGCCCAGCGGGCTCCTCCTACAATGAGCAGTTCTTC. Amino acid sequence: CASSPAGSSYNEQFF. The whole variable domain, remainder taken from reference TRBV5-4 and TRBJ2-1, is ETGVTQSPTHLIKTRGQQVTLRCSSQSGHNTVSWYQQALGQGPQFIFQYYREEENGRGNFPPRFSGLQFPNYSSELNVNALELDDSALYLCASSPAGSSYNEQFFGPGTRLTVL.

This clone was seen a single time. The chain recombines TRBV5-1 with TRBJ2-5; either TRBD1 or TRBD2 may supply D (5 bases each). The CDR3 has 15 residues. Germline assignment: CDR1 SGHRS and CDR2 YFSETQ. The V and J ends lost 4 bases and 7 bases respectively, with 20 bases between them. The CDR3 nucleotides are TGCGCCAGCAGCCGTGGGGGTGTGACCATGGGGACCCAGTACTTC. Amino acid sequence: CASSRGGVTMGTQYF. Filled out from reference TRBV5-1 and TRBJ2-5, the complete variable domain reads KAGVTQTPRYLIKTRGQQVTLSCSPISGHRSVSWYQQTPGQGLQFLFEYFSETQRNKGNFPGRFSGRQFSNSRSEMNVSTLELGDSALYLCASSRGGVTMGTQYFGPGTRLLVL.

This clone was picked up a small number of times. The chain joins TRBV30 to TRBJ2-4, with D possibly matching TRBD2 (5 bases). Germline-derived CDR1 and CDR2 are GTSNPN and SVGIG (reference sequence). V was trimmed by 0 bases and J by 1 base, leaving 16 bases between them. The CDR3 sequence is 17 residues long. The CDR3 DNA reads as TGTGCCTGGAGTGTACATCGGGGTCGAGATGCCAAAAACATTCAGTACTTC. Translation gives CAWSVHRGRDAKNIQYF. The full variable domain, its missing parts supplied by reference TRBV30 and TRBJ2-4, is SQTIHQWPATLVQPVGSPLSLECTVEGTSNPNLYWYRQAAGRGLQLLFYSVGIGQISSEVPQNLSASRPQDRQFILSSKKLLLSDSGFYLCAWSVHRGRDAKNIQYFGAGTRLSVL.